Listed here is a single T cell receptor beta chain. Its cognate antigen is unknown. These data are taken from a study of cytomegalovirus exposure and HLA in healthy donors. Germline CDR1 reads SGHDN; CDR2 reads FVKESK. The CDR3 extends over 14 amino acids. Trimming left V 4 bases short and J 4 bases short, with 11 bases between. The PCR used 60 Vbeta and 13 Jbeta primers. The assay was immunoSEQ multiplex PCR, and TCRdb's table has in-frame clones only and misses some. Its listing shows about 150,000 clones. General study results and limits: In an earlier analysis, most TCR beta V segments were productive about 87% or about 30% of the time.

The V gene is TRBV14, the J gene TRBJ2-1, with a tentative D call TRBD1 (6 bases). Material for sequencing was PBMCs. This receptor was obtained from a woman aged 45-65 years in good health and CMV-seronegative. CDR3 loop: CASSPETGYNEQFF. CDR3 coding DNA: TGTGCCAGCAGCCCCGAGACAGGATACAATGAGCAGTTCTTC. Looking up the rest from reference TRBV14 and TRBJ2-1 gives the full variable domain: EAGVTQFPSHSVIEKGQTVTLRCDPISGHDNLYWYRRVMGKEIKFLLHFVKESKQDESGMPNNRFLAERTGGTYSTLKVQPAELEDSGVYFCASSPETGYNEQFFGPGTRLTVL.